This T cell receptor beta chain was recovered during a study of long-term antiretroviral therapy in people with HIV. Study-wide points: Comparison with controls showed narrower CDR3 length ranges in HIV repertoires.

Comment on this clone: The antigen is unknown.

Sequencing used immunoSEQ v3.0 at survey level. Method: immunoSEQ multiplex PCR; TCRdb's copy keeps in-frame clones and lacks some. The data show under 35,000 clones, about 93% seen once. The CDR3 totals 14 residues. The V gene lost 6 bases and the J gene lost 2 bases, with 13 bases spanning the gap. The V gene's germline CDR1 is SGHTA and CDR2 FQGNSA. The receptor was derived from a woman in her 50s with HIV. J is TRBJ2-5 and V is TRBV7-2; D gene uncertain. Sample: unsorted PBMCs, taken around 5.5 years after starting antiretroviral therapy. In DNA form, the CDR3 reads TGTGCCAGCAGTCAGGTCCTAGAACAAGAGACCCAGTACTTC. Its translation: CASSQVLEQETQYF.